Each of the 25 T cell receptor beta chains below was sequenced from the same sample in a study of blood T cell repertoires in COVID-19. Sequencing was performed with immunoSEQ multiplex PCR; in TCRdb, only in-frame clones are kept and a portion is missing. The profile covers over 200,000 clones, with around 85% appearing a single time and roughly a sixth taken by the ten largest. The material sequenced was PBMCs or T cells enriched from blood (not recorded which). These receptors originate from a man aged 35-49 years who had recovered from COVID-19.

The genes are TRBV5-1 and TRBJ2-7, with unresolved D. This CDR3 has 14 residues. The V gene lost 4 bases and the J gene lost 0 bases, with 11 bases spanning the gap. The germline V gene encodes CDR1 SGHRS and CDR2 YFSETQ. CDR3 protein: CASSPRSGSYEQYF. The CDR3 coding sequence is TGCGCCAGCAGCCCTCGATCCGGCTCCTACGAGCAGTACTTC.

The chain couples TRBV10-3 to TRBJ1-5; tentative D call: TRBD1 (5 bases). The V end was cut by 4 bases, the J end by 3 bases, with 10 bases between. CDR3 length: 14 amino acids. Germline values: CDR1 ENHRY, CDR2 SYGVKD. In nucleotides, the CDR3 is TGTGCCATCAGTGGGCAGGGTGACAATCAGCCCCAGCATTTT. It yields the protein CAISGQGDNQPQHF.

The CDR3 DNA reads TGTGCCAGCAGACCTCAAGCGGTAAATTCACCCCTCCACTTT. Translation: CASRPQAVNSPLHF. This chain connects TRBV6-5 to TRBJ1-6; D not resolved. V shed 6 bases and J shed 7 bases, with 13 bases lying between them. The CDR3 spans 14 residues. Per germline, CDR1 MNHEY and CDR2 SVGAGI.

The rearrangement joins TRBV27 to TRBJ2-7, with a weak D call TRBD1 (6 bases). Germline V gene lookup returns CDR1 MNHEY and CDR2 SMNVEV (reference sequence). The CDR3 length is 14 residues. Trimming cost V 5 bases and J 2 bases, with 13 bases left between them. The CDR3 coding sequence is TGTGCCAGCAGTCCAACAGGGCCCCCCTACGAGCAGTACTTC. Its protein product is CASSPTGPPYEQYF.

The V and J genes are TRBV11-3 and TRBJ1-1; weak D call: TRBD1 (5 bases). The CDR3 is made up of 14 amino acids. Germline V gene data show CDR1 as SGHNT and CDR2 as YENEEA. The germline V and J ends were trimmed by 1 base and 4 bases, with 10 bases remaining between them. The CDR3 nucleotides read TGTGCCAGCAGCTTAGTCGGCAGGGCCACTGAAGCTTTCTTT. Amino acid sequence: CASSLVGRATEAFF.

The gene calls are TRBV20-1 and TRBJ2-1; a weak D match, TRBD1 (6 bases). This CDR3 spans 15 amino acids. V lost 3 bases and J 5 bases, leaving 17 bases between the germline ends. Germline CDR1 DFQATT, CDR2 SNEGSKA (reference sequence). CDR3 DNA: TGCAGTGCTAGTCTCCCGGGACACCGAAACAATGAGCAGTTCTTC. Amino acid sequence: CSASLPGHRNNEQFF.

The V and J genes are TRBV5-4 and TRBJ2-5, with 8 bases aligning to TRBD2. The CDR3 has 15 residues. V was clipped by 0 bases and J by 7 bases; unmatched bases: 8. The germline gives CDR1 SGHNT, CDR2 YYREEE (reference sequence). The CDR3 loop is CASSLGSGISVTQYF. CDR3 sequence (DNA): TGTGCCAGCAGCTTGGGTAGCGGGATATCAGTGACCCAGTACTTC.

This chain joins TRBV10-2 and TRBJ1-2; TRBD1 aligns across 7 bases. CDR3 length: 12 residues. The J segment lost 4 bases and the V segment lost 6 bases, leaving 2 bases of the junction unmatched. Germline V lookup: CDR1 WSHSY, CDR2 SAAADI. CDR3 in amino acids: CASSSGGYGYTF. CDR3 coding DNA: TGCGCCAGCAGCTCAGGGGGCTATGGCTACACCTTC.

The chain has TRBV28 and TRBJ2-7; 8 bases are shared with TRBD1. CDR1 and CDR2 (germline): MDHEN, SYDVKM. J lost 4 bases, V lost 8 bases, and 10 bases had no gene match. The CDR3 is 14 residues long. The CDR3 nucleotides are TGTGCCAGCCGAGCACAACAGGGGGGTTACGAGCAGTACTTC. Translation gives CASRAQQGGYEQYF.

The chain joins TRBV27 to TRBJ2-1, with 8 bases that match TRBD1. CDR3 length equals 16 residues. From germline, CDR1 is MNHEY and CDR2 SMNVEV (reference sequence). V lost 0 bases and J lost 5; bases outside the gene matches: 6. Written as DNA, the CDR3 is TGTGCCAGCAGTTTATCCGCGGGACAGGTCCACAATGAGCAGTTCTTC. Protein sequence: CASSLSAGQVHNEQFF.

The rearrangement uses TRBV29-1 and TRBJ2-2; D is uncertain. This CDR3 comprises 12 residues. From germline, CDR1 is SQVTM and CDR2 ANQGSEA. V lost 5 bases, J lost 1 base, and 5 bases lay in between. The CDR3, as DNA: TGCAGCGTTTTCCAGAACACCGGGGAGCTGTTTTTT. As protein: CSVFQNTGELFF.

This sequence joins TRBV28 and TRBJ2-7; 12 positions agree with TRBD1. V dropped 5 bases and J dropped 0; count of bases not matched to a gene: 5. Germline V gene data show CDR1 as MDHEN and CDR2 as SYDVKM. The CDR3 is 16 amino acids. The CDR3 sequence: CASSPPGQGASYEQYF. Written as DNA, the CDR3 is TGTGCCAGCAGTCCCCCGGGACAGGGGGCCTCCTACGAGCAGTACTTC.

V is TRBV5-1 and J is TRBJ2-7; 9 bases are shared with TRBD2. CDR3 size: 15 residues. In germline, CDR1 is SGHRS, CDR2 YFSETQ. V was clipped by 0 bases and J by 5 bases; unmatched bases: 6. CDR3 sequence: CASSLDLAGANEQYF. The CDR3 DNA reads TGCGCCAGCAGCTTGGACTTAGCGGGAGCCAACGAGCAGTACTTC.

This sequence joins TRBV7-9 and TRBJ2-1, with D tentatively TRBD2 (5 bases). Germline-derived CDR1 and CDR2 are SEHNR and FQNEAQ (reference sequence). V gave up 2 bases and J gave up 0 bases, with 8 bases separating them. CDR3 length: 15 amino acids. CDR3 region: CASSLTGSSYNEQFF. In DNA form, the CDR3 reads TGTGCCAGCAGCTTAACGGGGAGCTCCTACAATGAGCAGTTCTTC.

The V and J genes are TRBV27 and TRBJ2-7, with D perhaps matching TRBD2 (6 bases). Per germline, CDR1 MNHEY and CDR2 SMNVEV (reference sequence). The CDR3 runs 15 residues. V gave up 3 bases and J gave up 0 bases, with 12 bases separating them. The CDR3 loop reads CASSFGAGNSYEQYF. DNA for the CDR3: TGTGCCAGCAGTTTCGGAGCGGGTAACTCCTACGAGCAGTACTTC.

This sequence joins TRBV14 and TRBJ2-1, with TRBD2 matching 7 bases. Unmatched junction bases numbered 12, after V lost 3 bases and J lost 7 bases. The CDR3 spans 16 residues. The germline V gene encodes CDR1 SGHDN and CDR2 FVKESK. Written as DNA, the CDR3 is TGTGCCAGCAGCCACGGAGCGGGAAGAATGAAGAATGAGCAGTTCTTC. Translating it yields CASSHGAGRMKNEQFF.

The chain uses TRBV6-5 and TRBJ1-3, with a tentative D call TRBD1 (5 bases). Germline lookup yields CDR1 MNHEY and CDR2 SVGAGI. The CDR3 spans 15 residues. Between the trimmed V and J ends, which lost 5 bases and 0 bases, there was a span of 11 bases. CDR3 DNA: TGTGCCAGCAGTCCCGACAGTCACTCTGGAAACACCATATATTTT. This encodes CASSPDSHSGNTIYF.

This chain uses TRBV27 with TRBJ2-1; TRBD2 matches 10 bases. The junction had 24 bases not matched to a gene; V was cut back by 6 bases and J by 4 bases. Germline V CDR1 and CDR2: MNHEY, SMNVEV (reference sequence). CDR3 length: 21 amino acids. CDR3 nucleotide sequence: TGTGCCAGCAGGCCCTTAGGAGCAGGGGGTCTTCTAGCGGGAGTTTACAATGAGCAGTTCTTC. It specifies CASRPLGAGGLLAGVYNEQFF.

The chain recombines TRBV12-3 or TRBV12-4 with TRBJ2-1; 8 nucleotides agree with TRBD1. Unmatched junction bases numbered 2, after V lost 5 bases and J lost 8 bases. CDR3 length: 12 residues. The DNA of the CDR3 is TGTGCCAGCAGTCACAGGGGGTATGAGCAGTTCTTC. Its translation: CASSHRGYEQFF.

This rearrangement joins TRBV5-1 to TRBJ1-6; D gene unclear. Trimming cost V 0 bases and J 6 bases, with 7 bases left between them. The CDR3 has 14 residues. CDR1 is SGHRS, CDR2 YFSETQ, per germline. CDR3 sequence: CASSLEDINSPLHF. CDR3 DNA sequence: TGCGCCAGCAGCTTGGAAGACATTAATTCACCCCTCCACTTT.

The rearrangement joins TRBV18 to TRBJ2-7, with 11 nucleotides matching TRBD1. Per the germline V gene, CDR1 is KGHSH and CDR2 is LQKENI. V lost 4 bases and J lost 2; bases outside the gene matches: 4. This CDR3 is 15 amino acids long. The CDR3 loop reads CASSLGQGVPYEQYF. CDR3 DNA sequence: TGTGCCAGCTCACTGGGACAGGGGGTACCCTACGAGCAGTACTTC.

The genes are TRBV10-1 and TRBJ2-3; TRBD2 is a possible D gene (7 bases). V dropped 4 bases and J dropped 2 bases, with 13 bases sitting between them. Germline V gene sequence: CDR1 WNHNN, CDR2 SYGVQD (reference sequence). The CDR3 spans 15 residues. CDR3 amino acids: CASSAQRDITDTQYF. CDR3 nucleotide sequence: TGCGCCAGCAGTGCCCAGCGGGACATCACAGATACGCAGTATTTT.

This chain joins TRBV7-6 and TRBJ1-1; 7 bases fit TRBD1. After removal of 4 bases from V and 11 bases from J, the junction contained 10 bases not matched to a gene. The germline CDR1 and CDR2 sequences are SGHVS and FNYEAQ. The CDR3 spans 13 residues. CDR3: CASSSRQGEVAFF. CDR3 DNA: TGTGCCAGCAGCTCTCGACAGGGAGAGGTGGCTTTCTTT.

This clone was detected ten times or more. This chain uses TRBV6-2 or TRBV6-3 with TRBJ2-3; 9 bases fit TRBD2. Germline V gene data show CDR1 as MNHEY and CDR2 as SVGEGT. The CDR3 has 15 amino acids. Trimming cost V 2 bases and J 0 bases; bases outside gene matches: 0. Written as DNA, the CDR3 is TGTGCCAGCAGTTACACTAGCGGGAGCACAGATACGCAGTATTTT. Encoded protein: CASSYTSGSTDTQYF.

This sequence joins TRBV13 and TRBJ2-1, with TRBD2 matching 7 bases. The germline V gene has CDR1 PRHDT and CDR2 FYEKMQ (reference sequence). CDR3 length: 18 residues. Trimming at V came to 5 bases and at J to 0 bases, leaving 13 bases not matched to a gene. CDR3: CASSPRLLALSSYNEQFF. Written as DNA, the CDR3 is TGTGCCAGCAGCCCGCGATTACTAGCGTTAAGCTCCTACAATGAGCAGTTCTTC.